The 14 T cell receptor beta chains below come from one sample, sequenced in a study of CD4+ T cells in melanoma. TCRdb's table, derived via immunoSEQ multiplex PCR, lists solely in-frame clones and lacks some. The data contain over 100,000 clones, around 92% of them singletons. The sequencing sample was made of peripheral blood. Source of these receptors: a human donor with melanoma.

This chain links TRBV7-2 with TRBJ2-1; 7 bases fit TRBD2. The CDR3 loop spans 12 amino acids. Germline CDR1 SGHTA, CDR2 FQGNSA. The V gene end was trimmed by 3 bases and the J gene end by 10 bases; junction bases not matched to a gene: 3. CDR3 loop: CASSFGGGEQFF. CDR3 DNA: TGTGCCAGCAGCTTTGGCGGGGGAGAGCAGTTCTTC.

The V call is TRBV7-6, the J call TRBJ2-3; D is uncertain. V shed 6 bases and J shed 5 bases, with 12 bases lying between them. Germline CDR1 reads SGHVS; CDR2 reads FNYEAQ. The CDR3 covers 13 residues. The CDR3 spells CASRSIGGDTQYF. The DNA for the CDR3 is TGTGCCAGCAGGTCAATAGGCGGAGATACGCAGTATTTT.

The genes are TRBV28 and TRBJ2-7; a possible D gene is TRBD2 (7 bases). The V end lost 7 bases, the J end lost 2 bases, and 15 bases lay between the germline ends. The CDR3 totals 14 residues. The germline gives CDR1 MDHEN, CDR2 SYDVKM. In DNA, the CDR3 is TGTGCCAGCACCCCCCGGGGGGCCCCCTACGAGCAGTACTTC. It is translated as CASTPRGAPYEQYF.

The chain carries TRBV13 and TRBJ2-7; 9 positions match TRBD1. The V and J ends lost 5 bases and 3 bases, in that order; junction bases with no gene match: 8. Germline CDR1 is PRHDT and CDR2 is FYEKMQ (reference sequence). This CDR3 region has 15 residues. CDR3 loop: CASSLLQGANYEQYF. The CDR3 DNA follows: TGTGCCAGCAGCCTATTACAGGGGGCCAACTACGAGCAGTACTTC.

The V and J genes are TRBV28 and TRBJ1-3; possibly TRBD1 for D (5 bases). Trimming pared 10 bases from V and 12 bases from J, leaving 13 bases between. The CDR3 has 10 residues. Germline values: CDR1 MDHEN, CDR2 SYDVKM. Here the CDR3 reads CAIKGQDIYF. The CDR3 DNA sequence: TGTGCCATCAAGGGGCAGGACATATATTTT.

This clone was seen a few times. V usage is TRBV7-9 and J usage is TRBJ1-2, with no clear D. Trimming took 1 base from V and 5 from J, leaving 5 bases between them. Germline assignment: CDR1 SEHNR and CDR2 FQNEAQ (reference sequence). The CDR3 spans 12 residues. The CDR3 coding sequence is TGTGCCAGCAGCTTAGACATTTATGGCTACACCTTC. Amino acid sequence: CASSLDIYGYTF.

V gene TRBV7-8 combines with J gene TRBJ1-5; the match to TRBD1 covers 7 bases. V shed 6 bases and J 2 bases; nucleotides not matched to a gene: 10. Per the germline V gene, CDR1 is SGHVS and CDR2 is FQNEAQ. The CDR3 is 16 amino acids. DNA for the CDR3: TGTGCCAGCAGGACAGGGAGGGGAAGAGGCAATCAGCCCCAGCATTTT. This codes for CASRTGRGRGNQPQHF.

This rearrangement joins TRBV15 to TRBJ2-5, with TRBD2 identical over 7 bases. V dropped 3 bases and J dropped 2; count of bases not matched to a gene: 6. CDR3 length equals 15 residues. The germline V gene has CDR1 LNHNV and CDR2 YYDKDF (reference sequence). CDR3 amino acids: CATSRGRGFQETQYF. Here the CDR3 DNA reads TGTGCCACCAGCAGGGGGAGGGGTTTTCAAGAGACCCAGTACTTC.

The rearrangement joins TRBV18 to TRBJ2-7, with a possible D match to TRBD2 (5 bases). Trimming removed 0 bases from V and 3 bases from J, with 12 bases in between. Germline values: CDR1 KGHSH, CDR2 LQKENI. The CDR3 is made up of 15 amino acids. In DNA form, the CDR3 reads TGTGCCAGCTCACCACCGGAGTTAGAGGGCTACGAGCAGTACTTC. Amino acids: CASSPPELEGYEQYF.

The V gene is TRBV5-1, the J gene TRBJ2-5; 7 bases line up with TRBD1. Germline V gives CDR1 SGHRS, CDR2 YFSETQ. Unmatched junction bases numbered 15, after V lost 6 bases and J lost 4 bases. The CDR3 extends over 16 amino acids. CDR3 protein: CASTTDRPGQRETQYF. DNA of the CDR3: TGCGCCAGCACGACCGACCGACCGGGACAGCGAGAGACCCAGTACTTC.

The chain has TRBV9 and TRBJ2-7; D might be TRBD2 (5 bases). Trimming shortened V by 0 bases and J by 0 bases, and 10 bases separated the two germline ends. In germline, CDR1 is SGDLS, CDR2 YYNGEE. This CDR3 has 15 residues. CDR3 in amino acids: CASSVAGLSSYEQYF. CDR3 sequence (DNA): TGTGCCAGCAGCGTAGCCGGACTGAGCTCCTACGAGCAGTACTTC.

The chain links TRBV7-2 to TRBJ2-3, with 7 bases identical to TRBD1. With 5 bases clipped from V and 4 bases from J, the junction kept 6 bases outside the gene matches. CDR3 length: 14 amino acids. CDR1 SGHTA and CDR2 FQGNSA come from the germline V gene. CDR3 amino acids: CASSPGTAADTQYF. The CDR3 DNA follows: TGTGCCAGCAGCCCGGGGACAGCCGCAGATACGCAGTATTTT.

The J gene is TRBJ2-5, the V gene TRBV7-9, with D perhaps assigned TRBD1 or TRBD2 (6 bases each). The CDR3 has 15 amino acids. V was cut by 2 bases and J by 5 bases, with 15 bases left in between. Germline assignment: CDR1 SEHNR and CDR2 FQNEAQ (reference sequence). The CDR3 DNA is TGTGCCAGCAGCTTATTGGGGGGCGCCGATGAGACCCAGTACTTC. Translating it yields CASSLLGGADETQYF.

This clone was seen only once. This chain links TRBV19 with TRBJ1-2; 12 nucleotides line up with TRBD1. CDR3 length: 17 residues. V lost 4 bases, J lost 5 bases, and 11 bases stayed unmatched. Germline loops: CDR1 LNHDA, CDR2 SQIVND (reference sequence). CDR3 region: CASSKGQGARHGYGYTF. As DNA, the CDR3 is TGTGCCAGTAGTAAGGGACAGGGGGCGAGACACGGGTATGGCTACACCTTC.